This section outlines one TCR beta chain sequence together with its context. This clonotype appeared a few times. It has no known antigen specificity. No base qualities exist here, and no much larger clone lies one base off it. This entry comes from a study of blood T cells in healthy people across ages (dated by TCRdb to the mid-2010s). About the full investigation: In model experiments, roughly one uniquely barcoded TCR beta cDNA molecule per two T cells was captured by template switching. Donors were grouped into four age groups: young (average approximately 16 years), middle-aged (under 40), aged (around 60) and long-lived (around 80). To avoid experimental bias, donors of different ages were randomly spread across the sequencing lanes. Age-related changes in TCR beta repertoire diversity were measured in the study by deep sequencing normalized with unique cDNA molecular identifiers. The study analyzed two additional independent replicas of 1 million unique cDNA reads from the same blood draw for two donors, one aged 18 to 29 and one aged 80 or older.

The method was 5' RACE. For sequencing, an Illumina HiSeq 2500 was employed. A second roughly 7 to 11 cycle PCR used a sample-barcoded 5' primer and a J-beta primer mix. Each TCR beta cDNA molecule received a unique molecular identifier from a template-switch 5' adaptor carrying 12 random nucleotides. At least 2.5 million CDR3-containing paired-end reads were obtained from each sample. First-strand cDNA synthesis was performed from all RNA using the Mint cDNA synthesis kit, with priming by a TRBC-specific oligonucleotide. After uracil-DNA glycosylase treatment, a first 18-cycle PCR used universal primers M1SS and BC2_uni_R on all cDNA. In the original analysis: Normalization of each sample was performed by random selection of 1 million high-quality reads, each carrying a distinct molecular identifier. Reads sharing molecular identifiers were discarded rather than binned into consensus sequences. MiTCR, run with a Q25 quality threshold and the strictest error-elimination algorithm, handled CDR3 identification, clonotype clustering and error correction. Lower-bound total TCR beta diversity was estimated with a nonparametric unseen species model using Euler transformation. The public reads were quality trimmed at Q25 with fastp and then assembled into clones with MiXCR by TCRdb, keeping productive beta chains. Every CDR3 protein is listed once, alongside the most common genes and DNA of its rows. In this record, the V and J calls reflect TCRdb's handling and not the investigators' own analysis. The sample records hundreds of thousands of distinct CDR3 sequences, roughly 46% of which are singletons. The ten largest make up less than 20% of the sample.

The donors were roughly 38 Caucasian individuals from Russia, aged roughly 6 to 90 years, who were systemically healthy. About 10 milliliters of peripheral blood were collected from each donor into EDTA-treated Vacutainer tubes. Ficoll-Paque density-gradient centrifugation was used to isolate PBMCs, with at least 7 million per sample. Trizol reagent was used to extract total RNA from PBMCs, with at least 5 micrograms per sample. The percentages of naive CD45RAhigh/CD27high T cells were determined by flow cytometry on a PBMC aliquot from every donor. Study-wide findings and limitations: Donor CMV infection status was unknown, potentially confounding age-related changes in expanded clonotypes. Total diversity estimates from one million sequenced T cells were considered lower bounds and underestimates. Conclusive comparison of naive and antigen-experienced compartments was prevented by the profiling of bulk unsorted PBMCs. There was a strong correlation between observed TCR beta diversity and the percentage of naive T cells measured by flow cytometry. The long-lived group showed more naive CD4+ T cells, fewer expanded clones and increased TCR diversity than the aged group, suggesting age selection. As age increased, observed TCR beta diversity per million T cells dropped in a roughly linear way, and a significant reduction was already evident by age 40.

From a lookup of the germline V gene, CDR1 and CDR2 are SNHLY and FYNNEI. Including cysteine and phenylalanine, the CDR3 has 13 amino acids. Only CDR3 DNA is held: 39 bases, read in frame from base 1. Trimming costs V 6 bases and J 1 base, and their ends lie 7 bases apart. The chain uses TRBV2 and TRBJ1-5, with no confidently assigned D gene. The material sequenced was blood. This clonotype originated in a man older than 75 in good health. The sequenced DNA: TGTGCCAGCAGAGACATGAGCAATCAGCCCCAGCATTTT. This yields the protein CASRDMSNQPQHF.